Listed below are T cell receptor beta chains from one sample, sequenced in a study of vaccination effects on CD4 cells after COVID-19. Data came from immunoSEQ multiplex PCR; TCRdb stores just in-frame clones and leaves some out. The sample lists more than 30,000 clones, about 73% seen once, with about 4% in the top ten. These TCRs' antigens remain unknown. Sequenced material: CD4+ T cells from PBMCs cultured without peptide, taken before COVID-19 vaccination. The receptors were gathered from a human donor who received a COVID-19 vaccine. CDR3s include the opening cysteine and the closing phenylalanine or tryptophan. Fields, in order: clone size, V gene, J gene, CDR3 protein. The listing skips clone size in some rows; elsewhere it reads once, few, many or a size class.

>few|TRBV4-1|TRBJ2-7
CASSQMGRQHPREQYF
>NA|TRBV18|TRBJ2-2
CASSLRGSANTGELFF
>NA|TRBV6-5|TRBJ2-7
CASSYSTASGVEQYF
>NA|TRBV2|TRBJ2-7
CASSVSAYEQYF
>NA|TRBV11-2|TRBJ1-1
CASSLDTGRVAFF
>NA|TRBV6-5|TRBJ2-5
CASSRTTQETQYF
>NA|TRBV25-1|TRBJ1-1
CASSALGLGNTEAFF
>few|TRBV3-1/TRBV3-2|TRBJ1-3
CASSQGTGVYGNTIYF
>NA|TRBV3-1/TRBV3-2|TRBJ1-6
CASSQDGTAGNSPLHF
>NA|TRBV6-5|TRBJ1-4
CASSYSGYSGEKLFF
>NA|TRBV6-1|TRBJ1-2
CASSENIGGYGYTF
>NA|TRBV2|TRBJ1-5
CASSVLAVPNRDQPQHF
>few|TRBV5-1|TRBJ2-2
CASSLGTGGTGELFF
>NA|TRBV2|TRBJ1-1
CASSVEQGLTEAFF